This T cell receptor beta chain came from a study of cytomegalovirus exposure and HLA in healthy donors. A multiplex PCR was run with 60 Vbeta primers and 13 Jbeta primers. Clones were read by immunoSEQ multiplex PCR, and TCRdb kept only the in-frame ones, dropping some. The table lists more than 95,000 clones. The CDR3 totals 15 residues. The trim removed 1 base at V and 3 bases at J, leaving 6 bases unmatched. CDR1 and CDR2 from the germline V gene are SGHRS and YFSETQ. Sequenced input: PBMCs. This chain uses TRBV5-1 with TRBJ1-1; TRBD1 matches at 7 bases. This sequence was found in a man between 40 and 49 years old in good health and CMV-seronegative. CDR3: CASSLFGQEYTEAFF. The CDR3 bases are TGCGCCAGCAGCTTGTTTGGACAGGAGTACACTGAAGCTTTCTTT.